This T cell receptor (beta chain) comes out of a study of blood T cell repertoires in COVID-19 (dated by TCRdb to between 2020 and 2021). About the full investigation: Samples from collaborators originated in the United States, Italy and Spain and spanned both the acute and convalescent phases of COVID-19. The samples were drawn from the first 160 participants of the ongoing ImmuneRACE study and from 1,254 subjects provided by 6 global collaborators. The repertoires were made available in a free public database intended to serve as a resource for research on the immune response to SARS-CoV-2. Deeply sampled blood TCRbeta repertoires from subjects exposed to, actively infected with, or recovered from COVID-19 were included in the dataset. The prospective study material was composed of cDNA or gDNA derived from T cells, B-cell-depleted T cells, or PBMCs. HLA class I and class II types, where available, came from metadata supplied by the sample provider rather than from assay-based typing. Sample metadata almost always included a de-identified subject ID, COVID-19 status, age in years and sex. What the work shows at the level of the full study, not this receptor alone: The quantity of clinical and demographic metadata differed by source and by participant and was supplied without curation.

The germline V gene (reference sequence) sets CDR1 to LGHDT and CDR2 to YNNKEL. From cysteine to phenylalanine, the CDR3 is 11 amino acids long. Just CDR3 DNA is preserved here, 33 bases in frame from base 1. V lost 4 bases and J lost 4 bases; the stretch between them is 5 bases long. TCRbeta CDR3 regions were amplified from genomic DNA by means of the immunoSEQ Assay, a bias-controlled multiplex PCR. On the authors' methods: Nucleated cell counts per sample were estimated from amplification of reference gene primers within the assay. To quantify the absolute abundance of each unique TCRbeta CDR3 rearrangement, sequence reads were collapsed and filtered. For each sample, productive Simpson clonality was calculated by taking the square root of Simpson's diversity index across productive rearrangements. TCRdb took this table from immuneACCESS and kept in-frame rearrangements with V and J called. Such tables lack part of the clones; where checked against another copy, unresolved V genes explain under half of the gap, and the rest is unexplained. The V and J calls and clone size were taken over from that table, and D and trimming were inferred from the DNA. This sample lists about 220,000 clones; 84% were detected once. The ten biggest clones cover roughly a tenth of the sample.

Details on this clone: Its antigen is currently not known. Qualities for individual bases were not recorded, and no much larger clone is one base off.

Each collaborating institution followed its own protocols to collect whole blood in K2EDTA tubes. For TCRbeta analysis, collaborator samples were shipped as frozen whole blood, as isolated PBMCs, or as DNA extracted from either sample type. What was sequenced was peripheral blood. This TCR derives from a man in his fifties with active or convalescent COVID-19. The rearranged chain carries TRBV3-1 (or the pseudogene TRBV3-2) and TRBJ2-7; the D gene is not confidently resolved. The DNA sequence is given as TGTGCCAGCAGCCGGCATTACGAGCAGTACTTC. The resulting protein is CASSRHYEQYF.